These 3 T cell receptor beta chains came from one sample sequenced in a study of technical replicates of blood from a handful of donors. Some clones are missing from TCRdb's copy, which holds only in-frame ones; the method was immunoSEQ multiplex PCR. Of some 99,000 clones in the sample, 95% are singletons; the top ten hold around 0.21%. Sequenced input: T cells isolated from PBMCs. The source of these receptors is a human donor in good health.

The J gene is TRBJ2-4, the V gene TRBV19; D is possibly TRBD2 (5 bases). Deletions cut 4 bases from V and 1 base from J, with 14 bases between. CDR1 and CDR2 (germline): LNHDA, SQIVND (reference sequence). The CDR3 runs to 16 residues. This chain's CDR3 is CASSKEPRVAKNIQYF. As DNA, the CDR3 is TGTGCCAGTAGTAAAGAACCGCGGGTCGCCAAAAACATTCAGTACTTC.

Details on this clone: In the same sample, other DNA sequences code for this CDR3. The V and J genes are TRBV5-1 and TRBJ1-1; D ambiguous. The CDR3 runs to 14 residues. CDR1 is SGHRS, CDR2 YFSETQ, per germline. Between the trimmed V and J ends, which lost 2 bases and 1 base, there was a span of 9 bases. CDR3 loop: CASSLGGGNTEAFF. CDR3 DNA sequence: TGCGCCAGCAGCTTAGGTGGAGGGAACACTGAAGCTTTCTTT.

V usage is TRBV10-3 and J usage is TRBJ2-3, with D possibly TRBD1 on 7 matching bases. The CDR3 length is 12 residues. V was trimmed by 11 bases and J by 3 bases, leaving 12 bases between them. Germline V gene lookup returns CDR1 ENHRY and CDR2 SYGVKD. CDR3 DNA: TGTGCCGCTCAGGGGGGTACAGATACGCAGTATTTT. Translation gives CAAQGGTDTQYF.